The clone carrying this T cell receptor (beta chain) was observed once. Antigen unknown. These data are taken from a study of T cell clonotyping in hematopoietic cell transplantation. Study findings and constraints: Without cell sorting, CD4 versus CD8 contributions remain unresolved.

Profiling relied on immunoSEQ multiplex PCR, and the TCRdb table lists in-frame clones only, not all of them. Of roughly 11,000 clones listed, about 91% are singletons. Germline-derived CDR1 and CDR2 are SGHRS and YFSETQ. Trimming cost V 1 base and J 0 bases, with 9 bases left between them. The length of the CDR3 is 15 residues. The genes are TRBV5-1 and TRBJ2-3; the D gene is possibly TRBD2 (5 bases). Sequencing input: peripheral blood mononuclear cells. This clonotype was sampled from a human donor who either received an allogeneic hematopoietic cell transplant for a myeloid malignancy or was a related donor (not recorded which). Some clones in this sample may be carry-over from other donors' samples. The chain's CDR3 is CASSLSRGSTDTQYF. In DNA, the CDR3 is TGCGCCAGCAGCTTGTCCCGGGGAAGCACAGATACGCAGTATTTT.